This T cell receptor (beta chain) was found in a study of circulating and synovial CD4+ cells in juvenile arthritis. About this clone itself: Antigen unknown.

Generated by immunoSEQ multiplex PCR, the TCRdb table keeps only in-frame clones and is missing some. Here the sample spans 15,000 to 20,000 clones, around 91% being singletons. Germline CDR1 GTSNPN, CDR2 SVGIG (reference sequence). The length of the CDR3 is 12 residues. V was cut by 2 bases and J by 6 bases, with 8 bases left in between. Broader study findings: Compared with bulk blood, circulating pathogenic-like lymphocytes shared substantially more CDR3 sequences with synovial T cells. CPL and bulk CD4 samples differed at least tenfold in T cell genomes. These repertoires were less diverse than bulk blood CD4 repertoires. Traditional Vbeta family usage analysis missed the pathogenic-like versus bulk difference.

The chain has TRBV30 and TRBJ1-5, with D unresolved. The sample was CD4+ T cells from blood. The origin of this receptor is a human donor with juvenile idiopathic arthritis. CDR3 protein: CAWSSGFQPQHF. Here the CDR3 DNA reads TGTGCCTGGAGTTCCGGTTTTCAGCCCCAGCATTTT.